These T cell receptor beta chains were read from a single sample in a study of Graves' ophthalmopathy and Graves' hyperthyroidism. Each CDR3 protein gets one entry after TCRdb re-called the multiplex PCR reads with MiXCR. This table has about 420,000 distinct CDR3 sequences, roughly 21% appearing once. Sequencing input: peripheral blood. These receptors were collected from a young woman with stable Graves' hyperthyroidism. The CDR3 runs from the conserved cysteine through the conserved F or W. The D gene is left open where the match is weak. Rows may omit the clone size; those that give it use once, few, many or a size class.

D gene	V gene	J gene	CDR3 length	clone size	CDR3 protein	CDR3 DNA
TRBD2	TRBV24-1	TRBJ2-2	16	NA	CATSDPSGGNTGELFF	TGTGCCACCAGTGATCCCAGCGGGGGGAACACCGGGGAGCTGTTTTTT
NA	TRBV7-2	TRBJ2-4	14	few	CASSQNTGFDIKYF	TGTGCCAGCAGCCAAAATACAGGGTTTGACATTAAGTACTTC
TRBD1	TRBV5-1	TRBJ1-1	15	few	CASSARQGWNTEAFF	TGCGCCAGCAGCGCCCGACAGGGATGGAACACTGAAGCTTTCTTT
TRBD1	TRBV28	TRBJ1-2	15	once	CASVTPQGARYGYTF	TGTGCCAGCGTAACCCCCCAGGGGGCCCGCTATGGCTACACCTTC
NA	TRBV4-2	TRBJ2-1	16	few	CASSQDQTASYNEQFF	TGTGCCAGCAGCCAAGATCAAACAGCCTCCTACAATGAGCAGTTCTTC
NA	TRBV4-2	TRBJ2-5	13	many	CASSQDEGAPQYF	TGTGCCAGCAGCCAAGATGAGGGTGCGCCCCAGTACTTC
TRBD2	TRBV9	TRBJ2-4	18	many	CASSAGTSGREAKNIQYF	TGTGCCAGCAGCGCCGGGACTAGCGGGAGAGAAGCCAAAAACATTCAGTACTTC
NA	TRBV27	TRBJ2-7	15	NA	CASSLLGPRGGEQYF	TGTGCCAGCAGTTTATTGGGGCCCAGAGGGGGCGAGCAGTACTTC
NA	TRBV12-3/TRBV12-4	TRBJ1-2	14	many	CASSFRPDGYGYTF	TGTGCCAGCAGTTTTCGGCCGGACGGTTATGGCTACACCTTC
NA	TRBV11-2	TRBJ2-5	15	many	CASSLVKDLTETQYF	TGTGCCAGCAGCTTAGTTAAGGACCTTACAGAGACCCAGTACTTC
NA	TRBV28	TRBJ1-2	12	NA	CASSLSGRGYTF	TGTGCCAGCAGTTTATCGGGGCGAGGCTACACCTTC
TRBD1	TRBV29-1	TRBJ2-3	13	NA	CSVRQGSKDTQYF	TGCAGCGTCCGACAGGGAAGTAAGGATACGCAGTATTTT
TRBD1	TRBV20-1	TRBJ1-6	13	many	CSAIDRGNSPLHF	TGCAGTGCTATCGACAGGGGCAATTCACCCCTCCACTTT
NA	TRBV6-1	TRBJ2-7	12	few	CASSEESLEQYF	TGTGCCAGCAGTGAAGAGAGCCTCGAGCAGTACTTC
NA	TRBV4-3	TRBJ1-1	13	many	CASSQDLNTEAFF	TGCGCCAGCAGCCAAGATCTGAACACTGAAGCTTTCTTT
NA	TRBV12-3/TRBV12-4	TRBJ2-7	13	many	CASSPTMSGEQYF	TGTGCCAGCAGTCCAACGATGTCTGGGGAGCAGTACTTC
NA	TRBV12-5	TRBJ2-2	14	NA	CASGLVGTPGELFF	TGTGCTAGTGGTTTGGTAGGGACACCCGGGGAGCTGTTTTTT
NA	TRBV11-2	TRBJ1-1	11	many	CASSLDRVAFF	TGTGCCAGCAGCTTAGATAGGGTGGCTTTCTTT
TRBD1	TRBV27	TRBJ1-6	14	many	CASSWTGGNSPLHF	TGTGCCAGCAGTTGGACAGGAGGAAATTCACCCCTCCACTTT
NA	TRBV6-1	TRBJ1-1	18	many	CASSEPLPGTIMNTEAFF	TGTGCCAGCAGTGAACCCCTTCCCGGGACAATAATGAACACTGAAGCTTTCTTT
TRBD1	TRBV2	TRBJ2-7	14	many	CASRPQGTTYEQYF	TGTGCCAGCAGGCCACAGGGGACCACCTACGAGCAGTACTTC
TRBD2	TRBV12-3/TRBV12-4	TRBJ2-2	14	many	CASNIAGDTGELFF	TGTGCCAGCAACATAGCGGGGGACACCGGGGAGCTGTTTTTT
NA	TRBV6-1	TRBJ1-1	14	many	CASSETGSHTEAFF	TGTGCCAGCAGTGAAACAGGTTCTCACACTGAAGCTTTCTTT
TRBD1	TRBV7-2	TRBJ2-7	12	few	CASSLTGQGQYF	TGTGCCAGCAGCTTAACCGGACAGGGGCAGTACTTC
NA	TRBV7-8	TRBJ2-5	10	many	CASSHETQYF	TGTGCCAGCAGCCACGAGACCCAGTACTTC
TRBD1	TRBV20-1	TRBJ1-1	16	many	CSARSGTGSVNTEAFF	TGCAGTGCTAGAAGCGGGACAGGGTCGGTGAACACTGAAGCTTTCTTT
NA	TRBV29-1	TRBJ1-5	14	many	CSVGVGGTDQPQHF	TGCAGCGTGGGGGTGGGGGGTACTGATCAGCCCCAGCATTTT
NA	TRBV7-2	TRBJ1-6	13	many	CASSPPGGSPLHF	TGTGCCAGCAGCCCGCCCGGCGGTTCACCCCTCCACTTT
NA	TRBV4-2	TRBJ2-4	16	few	CASSQIGELAKSIKYF	TGTGCCAGCAGCCAAATCGGGGAATTAGCCAAAAGCATTAAGTACTTC
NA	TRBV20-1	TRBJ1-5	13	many	CSARQNSNQPQHF	TGCAGTGCCCGGCAGAATAGCAATCAGCCCCAGCATTTT
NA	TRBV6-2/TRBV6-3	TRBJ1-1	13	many	CASSYVGKTEAFF	TGTGCCAGCAGTTACGTAGGAAAAACTGAAGCTTTCTTT
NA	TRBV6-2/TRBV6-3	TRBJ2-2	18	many	CASSYGGPVRGNTGELFF	TGTGCCAGCAGTTACGGGGGGCCTGTGCGGGGGAACACCGGGGAGCTGTTTTTT
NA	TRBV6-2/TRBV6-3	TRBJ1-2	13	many	CASTYGARDGHTF	TGTGCCAGCACCTACGGGGCGAGGGATGGCCACACCTTC
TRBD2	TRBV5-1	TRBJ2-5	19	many	CASSLFFSTSGRARETQYF	TGCGCCAGCAGCTTGTTTTTTTCGACTAGCGGGAGGGCCAGGGAGACCCAGTACTTC
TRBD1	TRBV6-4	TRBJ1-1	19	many	CASSDPGTGGIRVFTEAFF	TGTGCCAGCAGTGACCCCGGGACAGGGGGCATTAGAGTTTTCACTGAAGCTTTCTTT
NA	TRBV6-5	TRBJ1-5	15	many	CASSYSGSTNQPQHF	TGTGCCAGCAGTTACTCGGGATCCACCAATCAGCCCCAGCATTTT
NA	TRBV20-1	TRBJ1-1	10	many	CSAPSPEAFF	TGCAGTGCTCCGTCCCCTGAAGCTTTCTTT